These 12 T cell receptor beta chains came from one sample sequenced in a study of CD8 T cells in Susac syndrome. Reverse transcription of about 0.5 to 1 ug RNA used random hexamers. TCRdb analysed the immunoSEQ multiplex PCR reads with MiXCR anew, one entry per CDR3 protein. Here the sample spans 120,000 or so distinct CDR3 sequences, around 94% being singletons. The sample taken for sequencing was CD8+ T cells from PBMCs. Every receptor here comes from a human donor with Susac syndrome.

The chain couples TRBV11-1 to TRBJ2-7, with 7 positions matching TRBD1. Germline V gene lookup returns CDR1 SGHAT and CDR2 FQDESV (reference sequence). With V trimmed by 0 bases and J by 4 bases, 3 bases remained unmatched. This CDR3 comprises 14 residues. This chain's CDR3 is CASSLADREYEQYF. As DNA, the CDR3 is TGTGCCAGCAGCTTAGCTGACAGGGAGTACGAGCAGTACTTC.

Only one count was recorded for this clonotype. This chain links TRBV27 with TRBJ2-7, with TRBD1 identical over 7 bases. The CDR3 runs 14 residues. The V and J ends lost 6 bases and 4 bases, in that order; junction bases with no gene match: 9. Germline CDR1 and CDR2: MNHEY and SMNVEV (reference sequence). CDR3 coding DNA: TGTGCCAGCAGCCCCAGGGGGACGGGATACGAGCAGTACTTC. Encoded protein: CASSPRGTGYEQYF.

A single count supports this clonotype. The V gene is TRBV7-8, the J gene TRBJ1-5, with D unresolved. The V end was cut by 5 bases, the J end by 0 bases, with 5 bases between. The V gene's germline CDR1 is SGHVS and CDR2 FQNEAQ. The CDR3 has 13 amino acids. CDR3 in DNA: TGTGCCAGCAGCGGGTTTAGCAATCAGCCCCAGCATTTT. It codes for CASSGFSNQPQHF.

The chain recombines TRBV5-6 with TRBJ2-1; D perhaps matches TRBD2 (5 bases). This CDR3 comprises 15 residues. In germline, CDR1 is SGHDT, CDR2 YYEEEE. Trimming pared 5 bases from V and 0 bases from J, leaving 12 bases between. In DNA form, the CDR3 reads TGTGCCAGCAGTTTAGGTGGGAGCTCCTACAATGAGCAGTTCTTC. Protein product: CASSLGGSSYNEQFF.

The CDR3 region is CASSPSDRRFYEQYF. DNA of the CDR3: TGTGCCAGCAGTCCCTCGGACAGGAGATTCTACGAGCAGTACTTC. The rearrangement links TRBV25-1 to TRBJ2-7; TRBD1 aligns across 7 bases. Germline CDR1 reads MGHDK; CDR2 reads SYGVNS. The CDR3 has 15 residues. Trimming cost V 5 bases and J 3 bases; bases outside gene matches: 10.

The chain recombines TRBV11-1 with TRBJ2-3; TRBD1 or TRBD2 may be the D gene (5 bases each). CDR1 SGHAT and CDR2 FQDESV come from the germline V gene (reference sequence). Trimming left V 1 base short and J 4 bases short, with 9 bases between. This CDR3 has 14 amino acids. The CDR3 bases are TGTGCCAGCAGCTTAGGAGGGGAGCCAGATACGCAGTATTTT. This gives the protein CASSLGGEPDTQYF.

The chain links TRBV9 to TRBJ2-1, with 10 bases matching TRBD2. The germline gives CDR1 SGDLS, CDR2 YYNGEE. The CDR3 contains 15 residues. J was trimmed by 6 bases and V by 1 base; bases with no gene match: 4. CDR3 loop: CASSVWASGSNEQFF. CDR3 DNA sequence: TGTGCCAGCAGCGTATGGGCTAGCGGGAGCAATGAGCAGTTCTTC.

In DNA, the CDR3 is TGCAGTGCTAGAGACCCCCCCTTTAACTATGGCTACACCTTC. Translated: CSARDPPFNYGYTF. V and J are TRBV20-1 and TRBJ1-2; no clear D gene. From germline, CDR1 is DFQATT and CDR2 SNEGSKA (reference sequence). Trimming took off 0 bases at V and 1 base at J, with 9 bases between the two ends. This CDR3 contains 14 residues.

The table lists this clonotype with a count of one. The chain employs TRBV20-1 and TRBJ2-7; no firm D call. Germline values: CDR1 DFQATT, CDR2 SNEGSKA (reference sequence). This CDR3 spans 14 amino acids. Between the trimmed V and J ends, which lost 0 bases and 2 bases, there was a span of 11 bases. For the CDR3, the DNA is TGCAGTGCTAGAGACGAGACTGAAGCCTACGAGCAGTACTTC. Residues: CSARDETEAYEQYF.

This clonotype has just one count. This sequence joins TRBV5-1 and TRBJ1-1; tentative D call: TRBD1 (5 bases). Germline CDR1 SGHRS, CDR2 YFSETQ. The CDR3 covers 15 residues. The V end was cut by 4 bases, the J end by 3 bases, with 16 bases between. CDR3 coding DNA: TGCGCCAGCAGCCCTACCCCAGGGTTGGACACTGAAGCTTTCTTT. Its protein is CASSPTPGLDTEAFF.

The genes are TRBV12-3 or TRBV12-4 and TRBJ1-1; D not resolved. V was cut by 6 bases and J by 9 bases, with 14 bases left in between. The CDR3 sequence is 12 residues long. CDR3 bases: TGTGCCAGCAGCCAGTTGGCCCTGCAAGCTTTCTTT. This encodes CASSQLALQAFF.

The chain carries TRBV9 and TRBJ2-3, with 8 positions matching TRBD1. The CDR3 contains 16 residues. Germline-derived CDR1 and CDR2 are SGDLS and YYNGEE. V lost 4 bases, J lost 0 bases, and 7 bases stayed unmatched. CDR3 DNA sequence: TGTGCCAGCAGCATCGGACAGGGTGGAAGCACAGATACGCAGTATTTT. Its translation is CASSIGQGGSTDTQYF. Looking up the rest from reference TRBV9 and TRBJ2-3 gives the full variable domain: DSGVTQTPKHLITATGQRVTLRCSPRSGDLSVYWYQQSLDQGLQFLIQYYNGEERAKGNILERFSAQQFPDLHSELNLSSLELGDSALYFCASSIGQGGSTDTQYFGPGTRLTVL.